Shown below are 22 T cell receptor beta chains from a single sample sequenced in a study of molecular identifiers for immune sequencing clone quantification. MiXCR, run by TCRdb on the PCR reads, gives a single entry per CDR3 protein. Of some 94,000 distinct CDR3 sequences listed, 20% to 30% were seen once; the top ten hold around 0.77%. The specimen sequenced was naive CD8+ T cells from blood, with Jurkat cell RNA spiked in. Subset reported: FACS-sorted CD8+CD4-CCR7+CD45RA+ naive T cells. The receptors shown here come from a human donor in good health. Some libraries in this study had Jurkat cell RNA spiked in.

This chain uses TRBV28 with TRBJ2-1, with TRBD2 as a possible D gene (5 bases). Germline CDR1 MDHEN, CDR2 SYDVKM. Deletions cut 0 bases from V and 9 bases from J, with 12 bases between. The CDR3 runs to 14 residues. This CDR3 reads CASSLWRAKGEQFF. The CDR3 bases are TGTGCCAGCAGTTTATGGCGGGCCAAGGGTGAGCAGTTCTTC. The full variable domain, its missing parts supplied by reference TRBV28 and TRBJ2-1, is DVKVTQSSRYLVKRTGEKVFLECVQDMDHENMFWYRQDPGLGLRLIYFSYDVKMKEKGDIPEGYSVSREKKERFSLILESASTNQTSMYLCASSLWRAKGEQFFGPGTRLTVL.

CDR3 sequence: CASSIVGTVDLYEQYF. The CDR3 bases are TGTGCCAGTAGTATAGTTGGGACAGTGGACCTCTACGAGCAGTACTTC. V is TRBV19 and J is TRBJ2-7; TRBD1 matches at 7 bases. This CDR3 is 16 amino acids long. Per the germline V gene, CDR1 is LNHDA and CDR2 is SQIVND (reference sequence). V shed 1 base, J shed 3 bases, and the junction held 9 bases outside the gene matches.

This clonotype showed up just a few times. The genes are TRBV28 and TRBJ2-7; 10 positions match TRBD1. The germline gives CDR1 MDHEN, CDR2 SYDVKM. This CDR3 comprises 14 residues. Trimming removed 5 bases from V and 2 bases from J; junction bases left unmatched: 3. CDR3 loop: CASSRGTGAYEQYF. The CDR3, as DNA: TGTGCCAGCAGTCGCGGGACAGGGGCCTACGAGCAGTACTTC.

This clonotype occurred a few times. The chain carries TRBV11-1 and TRBJ2-7, with a tentative D call TRBD1 (6 bases). Germline assignment: CDR1 SGHAT and CDR2 FQDESV (reference sequence). This CDR3 comprises 14 residues. V shed 4 bases and J shed 3 bases, with 13 bases lying between them. The CDR3 bases are TGTGCCAGCAGCTCCTCAGGGGACAACTACGAGCAGTACTTC. Amino acids: CASSSSGDNYEQYF.

This clonotype was seen only a few times. Because the CDR3 is missing its conserved closing phenylalanine or tryptophan, this is likely a read error. No DNA is shown, since the ends of the CDR3 on it are uncertain; the CDR3 is the one TCRdb lists. The chain is built from TRBV5-3 and TRBJ2-7. TRBV5-3 is an ORF, with its function uncertain. With termini counted, the CDR3 has 9 amino acids. The CDR3 protein is CASSLTTAC.

This clonotype appeared many times. The CDR3 region is CASSTGGRMNTEAFF. CDR3 nucleotides: TGCGCCAGCAGTACAGGGGGCAGGATGAACACTGAAGCTTTCTTT. The chain combines TRBV10-2 with TRBJ1-1; 9 bases are a match to TRBD1. CDR1 WSHSY and CDR2 SAAADI come from the germline V gene. J lost 0 bases, V lost 5 bases, and 4 bases had no gene match. There are 15 residues in the CDR3.

As for this clonotype: With a much larger clone just one base away, this may be a read error. CDR3 sequence reads: CASSLGQTTEAFF. The CDR3 bases are TGTGCCAGCAGCTTAGGACAGACCACTGAAGCTTTCTTT. This chain uses TRBV5-3 with TRBJ1-1, with D possibly matching TRBD1 (6 bases). TRBV5-3 is an open reading frame, and its role is uncertain. The CDR3 loop spans 13 amino acids.

Concerning this clonotype: A read error is possible here, since a much larger clone lies one base away. The CDR3 is CASSPGARSGANVLPF. CDR3 DNA sequence: TGTGCCAGCTCACCAGGGGCGCGCTCTGGGGCCAACGTCCTGCCTTTC. The rearrangement links TRBV18 to TRBJ2-6; a possible D gene is TRBD1 (5 bases). Per the germline V gene, CDR1 is KGHSH and CDR2 is LQKENI. The CDR3 has 16 residues.

The rearrangement uses TRBV6-5 and TRBJ2-5, with D tentatively TRBD2 (6 bases). Trimming took 4 bases from V and 0 from J, leaving 15 bases between them. The CDR3 has 16 residues. The V gene's germline CDR1 is MNHEY and CDR2 SVGAGI. CDR3 in amino acids: CASSSTGTSYQETQYF. The CDR3, as DNA: TGTGCCAGCAGTTCCACCGGGACTTCGTACCAAGAGACCCAGTACTTC.

This clonotype was picked up one time. The chain joins TRBV6-2 or TRBV6-3 to TRBJ1-5; TRBD1 aligns across 10 bases. The germline V gene encodes CDR1 MNHEY and CDR2 SVGEGT. This CDR3 region has 14 residues. Trimming at V came to 4 bases and at J to 6 bases, leaving 3 bases not matched to a gene. CDR3 coding DNA: TGTGCCAGCAGTTCCGGGACAGGGGTTCAGCCCCAGCATTTT. It specifies CASSSGTGVQPQHF.

The rearrangement links TRBV4-3 to TRBJ1-2; 10 bases align to TRBD1. The V gene's germline CDR1 is LGHNA and CDR2 YSLEER. The CDR3 has 19 residues. V lost 2 bases and J lost 2; bases outside the gene matches: 14. CDR3 in DNA: TGCGCCAGCAGCCAATACGCCGGGACAGGGGTTGATGGGAACTATGGCTACACCTTC. Translation: CASSQYAGTGVDGNYGYTF.

This clonotype was observed a handful of times. This sequence joins TRBV19 and TRBJ2-3, with D uncertain. From germline, CDR1 is LNHDA and CDR2 SQIVND (reference sequence). Trimming took 3 bases from V and 0 from J, leaving 10 bases between them. The CDR3 runs to 15 residues. The CDR3 region is CASSMLAASTDTQYF. The CDR3 region has the DNA TGTGCCAGTAGTATGTTAGCTGCTAGCACAGATACGCAGTATTTT.

As to this clonotype: This clone may be a read error of a much larger clone one base away. This chain connects TRBV7-9 to TRBJ2-3; D gene uncertain. TRBJ1-5 matches the DNA end more closely, so the J call is doubtful. The germline V gene encodes CDR1 SEHNR and CDR2 FQNEAQ (reference sequence). This CDR3 spans 14 amino acids. CDR3 loop: CASSLALAPDTQHF. The CDR3, as DNA: TGTGCCAGCAGCTTAGCGCTGGCCCCAGATACGCAGCATTTT.

This clonotype was recorded only once. The chain couples TRBV9 to TRBJ2-2; 12 bases align to TRBD1. J was trimmed by 6 bases and V by 2 bases; bases with no gene match: 5. There are 16 residues in the CDR3. Germline V gene lookup returns CDR1 SGDLS and CDR2 YYNGEE. CDR3 coding DNA: TGTGCCAGCAGCGTGGGACAGGGGGCCGACGCCGGGGAGCTGTTTTTT. Amino acids: CASSVGQGADAGELFF.

This clonotype appeared many times. The chain combines TRBV6-6 with TRBJ2-2; the match to TRBD2 covers 10 bases. The CDR3 runs to 17 residues. Losses at the gene ends were 7 bases for V and 4 bases for J; bases not matched to a gene: 12. Germline CDR1 and CDR2: MNHNY and SVGAGI (reference sequence). CDR3 in amino acids: CASNIVGTSDTTGELFF. The CDR3 DNA reads as TGTGCCAGCAACATAGTCGGGACTAGCGACACCACCGGGGAGCTGTTTTTT.

This clonotype was seen a handful of times. V is TRBV29-1 and J is TRBJ1-1; 8 bases fit TRBD1. V shed 6 bases, J shed 1 base, and the junction held 1 base outside the gene matches. The length of the CDR3 is 12 residues. Germline loops: CDR1 SQVTM, CDR2 ANQGSEA. CDR3 sequence: CSVGQGNTEAFF. DNA for the CDR3: TGCAGCGTCGGACAGGGGAACACTGAAGCTTTCTTT.

This clonotype was seen at least ten times. CDR3 nucleotides: TGTGCCAGCAGTCAGCCTAGGCGGGGAGACACAGATACGCAGTATTTT. This encodes CASSQPRRGDTDTQYF. The chain combines TRBV12-3 or TRBV12-4 with TRBJ2-3; possible D gene TRBD2, 6 bases. This CDR3 has 16 amino acids. V lost 5 bases to trimming and J lost 2 bases, with 17 bases between them.

This clonotype was seen at least ten times. The rearrangement joins TRBV7-6 to TRBJ2-5; D unresolved. The CDR3 is 16 amino acids. The V and J ends lost 2 bases and 2 bases respectively, with 15 bases between them. Germline loops: CDR1 SGHVS, CDR2 FNYEAQ. CDR3: CASSLSSGIQQETQYF. In DNA form, the CDR3 reads TGTGCCAGCAGCTTATCGTCCGGAATACAACAAGAGACCCAGTACTTC.

This clonotype was counted a few times. The genes are TRBV6-2 or TRBV6-3 and TRBJ2-7, with a tentative D call TRBD1 (6 bases). Germline V lookup: CDR1 MNHEY, CDR2 SVGEGT. Deletions cut 2 bases from V and 3 bases from J, with 11 bases between. The CDR3 consists of 14 residues. CDR3 residues: CASSYPGTIYEQYF. The CDR3, as DNA: TGTGCCAGCAGTTACCCAGGGACAATCTACGAGCAGTACTTC.

The genes are TRBV6-2 or TRBV6-3 and TRBJ2-7; D gene unclear. Germline CDR1 is MNHEY and CDR2 is SVGEGT. V was pared by 2 bases and J by 2 bases, with 7 bases between. The CDR3 covers 13 residues. The CDR3 reads CASSYTDPYEQYF. CDR3 bases: TGTGCCAGCAGTTACACAGATCCCTACGAGCAGTACTTC.

Note on this clonotype: A much larger clone lies a single base off, so this may be a read error. This chain joins TRBV29-1 and TRBJ2-7; D gene unclear. Germline V lookup: CDR1 SQVTM, CDR2 ANQGSEA. The CDR3 sequence is 11 residues long. The V end lost 4 bases, the J end lost 6 bases, and 10 bases lay between the germline ends. CDR3 loop: CSVGADGEQYF. The CDR3 bases are TGCAGCGTTGGGGCGGACGGCGAGCAGTACTTC.

This rearrangement joins TRBV4-3 to TRBJ1-1, with a tentative D call TRBD1 (5 bases). The germline CDR1 and CDR2 sequences are LGHNA and YSLEER. The CDR3 is 15 residues long. The V end was cut by 0 bases, the J end by 8 bases, with 16 bases between. CDR3 sequence reads: CASSQDGGGSVEAFF. CDR3 nucleotide sequence: TGCGCCAGCAGCCAAGATGGGGGAGGGTCAGTAGAAGCTTTCTTT.